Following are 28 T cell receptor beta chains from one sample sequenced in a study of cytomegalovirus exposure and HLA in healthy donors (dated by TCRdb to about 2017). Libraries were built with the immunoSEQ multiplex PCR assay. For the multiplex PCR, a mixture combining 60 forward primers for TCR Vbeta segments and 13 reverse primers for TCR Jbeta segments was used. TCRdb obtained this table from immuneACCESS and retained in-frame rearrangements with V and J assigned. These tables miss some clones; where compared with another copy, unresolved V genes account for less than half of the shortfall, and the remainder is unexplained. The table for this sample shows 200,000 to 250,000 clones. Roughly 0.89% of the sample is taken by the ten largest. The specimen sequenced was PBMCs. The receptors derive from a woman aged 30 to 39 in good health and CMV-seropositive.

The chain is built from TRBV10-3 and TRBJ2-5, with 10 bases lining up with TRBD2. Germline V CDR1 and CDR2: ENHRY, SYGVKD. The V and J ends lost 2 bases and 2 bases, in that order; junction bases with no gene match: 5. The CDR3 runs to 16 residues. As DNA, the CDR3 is TGTGCCATCAGTGAGCAGCGGGGGGGACGGCAAGAGACCCAGTACTTC. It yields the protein CAISEQRGGRQETQYF.

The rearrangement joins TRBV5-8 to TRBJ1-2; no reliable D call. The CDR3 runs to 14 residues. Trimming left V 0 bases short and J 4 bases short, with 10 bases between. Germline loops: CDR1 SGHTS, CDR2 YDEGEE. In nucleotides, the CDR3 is TGTGCCAGCAGCTTGGGGGCAGACCTCTATGGCTACACCTTC. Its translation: CASSLGADLYGYTF.

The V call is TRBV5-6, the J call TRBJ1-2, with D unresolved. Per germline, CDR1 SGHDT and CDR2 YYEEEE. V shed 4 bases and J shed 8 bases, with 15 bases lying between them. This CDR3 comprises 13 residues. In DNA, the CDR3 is TGTGCCAGCAGCCCGCCGGGATCTCGCGGCTACACCTTC. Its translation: CASSPPGSRGYTF.

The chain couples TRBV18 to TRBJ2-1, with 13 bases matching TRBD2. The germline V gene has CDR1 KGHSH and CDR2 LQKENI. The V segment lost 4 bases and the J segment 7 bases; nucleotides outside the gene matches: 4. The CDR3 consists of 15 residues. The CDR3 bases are TGTGCCAGCTCACGGACTAGCGGGAGTGGAAATGAGCAGTTCTTC. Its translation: CASSRTSGSGNEQFF.

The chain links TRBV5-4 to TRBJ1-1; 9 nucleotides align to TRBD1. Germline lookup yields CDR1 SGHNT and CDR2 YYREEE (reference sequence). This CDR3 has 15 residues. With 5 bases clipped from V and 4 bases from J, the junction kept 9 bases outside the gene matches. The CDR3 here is CASSRTGGLSTEAFF. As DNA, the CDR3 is TGTGCCAGCAGTCGAACAGGGGGCTTAAGCACTGAAGCTTTCTTT.

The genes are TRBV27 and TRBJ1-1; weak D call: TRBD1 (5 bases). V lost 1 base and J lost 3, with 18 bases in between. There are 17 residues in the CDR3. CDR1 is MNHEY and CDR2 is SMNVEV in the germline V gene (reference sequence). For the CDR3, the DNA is TGTGCCAGCAGTTTATTAGGGTCGCGGGGGAAGGACACTGAAGCTTTCTTT. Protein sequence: CASSLLGSRGKDTEAFF.

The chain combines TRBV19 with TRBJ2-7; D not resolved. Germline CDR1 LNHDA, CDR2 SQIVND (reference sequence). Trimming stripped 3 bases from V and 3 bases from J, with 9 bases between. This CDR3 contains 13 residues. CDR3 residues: CASSIHIFYEQYF. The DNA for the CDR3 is TGTGCCAGTAGTATCCACATCTTCTACGAGCAGTACTTC.

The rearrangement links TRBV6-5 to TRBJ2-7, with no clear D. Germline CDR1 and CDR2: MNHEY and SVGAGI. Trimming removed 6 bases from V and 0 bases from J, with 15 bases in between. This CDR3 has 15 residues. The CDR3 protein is CASSATDFSSYEQYF. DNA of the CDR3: TGTGCCAGCAGCGCTACAGATTTTAGCTCCTACGAGCAGTACTTC.

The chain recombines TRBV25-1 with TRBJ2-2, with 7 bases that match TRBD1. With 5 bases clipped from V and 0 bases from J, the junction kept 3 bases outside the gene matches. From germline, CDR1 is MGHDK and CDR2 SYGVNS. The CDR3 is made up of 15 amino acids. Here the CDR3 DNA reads TGTGCCAGCAGTTCAGACAGGGCGAACACCGGGGAGCTGTTTTTT. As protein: CASSSDRANTGELFF.

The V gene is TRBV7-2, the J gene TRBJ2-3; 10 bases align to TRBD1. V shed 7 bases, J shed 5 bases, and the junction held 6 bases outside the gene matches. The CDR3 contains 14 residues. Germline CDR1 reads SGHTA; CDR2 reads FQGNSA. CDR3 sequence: CASTIGQGGDTQYF. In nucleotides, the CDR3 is TGTGCCAGCACCATTGGACAGGGGGGAGATACGCAGTATTTT.

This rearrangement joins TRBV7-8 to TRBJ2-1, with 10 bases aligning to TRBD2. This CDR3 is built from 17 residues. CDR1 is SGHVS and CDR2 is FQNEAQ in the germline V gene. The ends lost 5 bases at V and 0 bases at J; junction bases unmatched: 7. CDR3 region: CASSTSGAGSSYNEQFF. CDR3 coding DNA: TGTGCCAGCAGCACTAGCGGGGCGGGAAGCTCCTACAATGAGCAGTTCTTC.

CDR3 loop: CASSPPGTGGYYGYTF. CDR3 sequence (DNA): TGTGCCAGCTCACCACCAGGGACAGGGGGCTACTATGGCTACACCTTC. This chain uses TRBV18 with TRBJ1-2, with 12 bases that match TRBD1. Germline loops: CDR1 KGHSH, CDR2 LQKENI. This CDR3 region has 16 residues. V shed 0 bases, J shed 3 bases, and the junction held 2 bases outside the gene matches.

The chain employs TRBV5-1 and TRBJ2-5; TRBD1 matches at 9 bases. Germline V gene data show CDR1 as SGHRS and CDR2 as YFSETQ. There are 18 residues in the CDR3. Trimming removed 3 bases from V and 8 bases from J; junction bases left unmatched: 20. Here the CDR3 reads CASSSMHLGGQGPSTQYF. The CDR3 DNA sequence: TGCGCCAGCAGCTCCATGCACCTGGGGGGACAGGGACCAAGTACCCAGTACTTC.

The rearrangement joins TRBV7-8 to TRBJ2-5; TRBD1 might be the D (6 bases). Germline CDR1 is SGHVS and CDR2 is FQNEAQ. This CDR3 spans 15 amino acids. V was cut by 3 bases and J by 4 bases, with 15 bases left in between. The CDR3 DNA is TGTGCCAGCAGCTTGGGACAAACCCCGCGAGAGACCCAGTACTTC. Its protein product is CASSLGQTPRETQYF. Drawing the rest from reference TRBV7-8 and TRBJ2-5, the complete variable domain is GAGVSQSPRYKVAKRGQDVALRCDPISGHVSLFWYQQALGQGPEFLTYFQNEAQLDKSGLPSDRFFAERPEGSVSTLKIQRTQQEDSAVYLCASSLGQTPRETQYFGPGTRLLVL.

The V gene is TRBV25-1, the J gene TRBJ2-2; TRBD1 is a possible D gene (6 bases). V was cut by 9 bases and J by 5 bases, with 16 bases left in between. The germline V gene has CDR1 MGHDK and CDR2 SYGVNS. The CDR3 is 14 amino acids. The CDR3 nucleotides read TGTGCCAGATATGGCGGACAGAAGACCGGGGAGCTGTTTTTT. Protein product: CARYGGQKTGELFF.

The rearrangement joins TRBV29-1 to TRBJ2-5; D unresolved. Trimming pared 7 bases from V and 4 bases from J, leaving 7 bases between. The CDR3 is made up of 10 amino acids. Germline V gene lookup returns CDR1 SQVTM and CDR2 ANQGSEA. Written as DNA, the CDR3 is TGCAGCGCCTCAGTAGAGACCCAGTACTTC. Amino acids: CSASVETQYF.

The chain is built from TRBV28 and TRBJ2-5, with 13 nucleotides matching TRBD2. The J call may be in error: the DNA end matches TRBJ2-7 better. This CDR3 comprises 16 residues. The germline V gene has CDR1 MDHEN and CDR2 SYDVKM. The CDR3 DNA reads TGTGCCAGCAACCCATCCGGGACTAGCGGGAACTACGAGCAGTACTTC. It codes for CASNPSGTSGNYEQYF.

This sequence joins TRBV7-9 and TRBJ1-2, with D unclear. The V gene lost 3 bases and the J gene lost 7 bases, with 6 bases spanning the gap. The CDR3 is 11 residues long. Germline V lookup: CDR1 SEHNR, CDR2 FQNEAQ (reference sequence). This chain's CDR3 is CASSFRGGYTF. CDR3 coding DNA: TGTGCCAGCAGCTTCCGCGGTGGCTACACCTTC.

CDR3 protein: CASSSLPYEQYF. In DNA, the CDR3 is TGTGCCAGCAGCTCCCTACCCTACGAGCAGTACTTC. This rearrangement joins TRBV7-2 to TRBJ2-7; D is unclear. Germline V gene lookup returns CDR1 SGHTA and CDR2 FQGNSA. The CDR3 totals 12 residues. V lost 4 bases and J lost 2, with 6 bases in between.

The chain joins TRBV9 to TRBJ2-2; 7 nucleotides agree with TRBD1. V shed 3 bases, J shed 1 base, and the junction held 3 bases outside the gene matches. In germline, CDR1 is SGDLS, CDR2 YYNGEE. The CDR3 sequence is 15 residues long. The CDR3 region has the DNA TGTGCCAGCAGCGGGGGACAGCTGAACACCGGGGAGCTGTTTTTT. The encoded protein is CASSGGQLNTGELFF.

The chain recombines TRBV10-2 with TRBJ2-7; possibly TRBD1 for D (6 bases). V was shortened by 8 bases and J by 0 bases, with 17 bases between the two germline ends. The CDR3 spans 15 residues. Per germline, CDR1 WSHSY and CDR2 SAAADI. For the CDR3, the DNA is TGCGCCAGCCGCCAGGGGACACCGAGCTCCTACGAGCAGTACTTC. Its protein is CASRQGTPSSYEQYF.

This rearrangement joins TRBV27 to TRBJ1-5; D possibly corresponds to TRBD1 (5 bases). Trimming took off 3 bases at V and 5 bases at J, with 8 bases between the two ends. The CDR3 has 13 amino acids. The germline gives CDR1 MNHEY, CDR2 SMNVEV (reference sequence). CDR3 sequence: CASSFRGDQPQHF. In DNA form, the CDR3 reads TGTGCCAGCAGTTTTCGGGGGGATCAGCCCCAGCATTTT.

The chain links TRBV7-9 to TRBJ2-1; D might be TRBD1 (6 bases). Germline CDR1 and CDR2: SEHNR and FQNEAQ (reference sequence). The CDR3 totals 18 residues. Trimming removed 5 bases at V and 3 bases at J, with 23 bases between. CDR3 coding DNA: TGTGCCAGCAGCAACCCCTCAGACCGGGACACGAACTACAATGAGCAGTTCTTC. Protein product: CASSNPSDRDTNYNEQFF.

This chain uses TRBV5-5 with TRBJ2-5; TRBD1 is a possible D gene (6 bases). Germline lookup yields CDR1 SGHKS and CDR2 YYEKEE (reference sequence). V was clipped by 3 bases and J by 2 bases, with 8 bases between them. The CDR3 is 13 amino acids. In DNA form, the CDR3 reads TGTGCCAGCAGCTCGACAGGTCAAGAGACCCAGTACTTC. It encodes CASSSTGQETQYF.

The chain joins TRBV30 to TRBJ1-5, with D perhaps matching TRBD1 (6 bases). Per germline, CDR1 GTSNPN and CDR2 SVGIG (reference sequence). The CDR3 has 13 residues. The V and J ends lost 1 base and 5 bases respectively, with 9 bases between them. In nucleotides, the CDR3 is TGTGCCTGGAGTGCAGGGGAAGATCAGCCCCAGCATTTT. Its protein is CAWSAGEDQPQHF.

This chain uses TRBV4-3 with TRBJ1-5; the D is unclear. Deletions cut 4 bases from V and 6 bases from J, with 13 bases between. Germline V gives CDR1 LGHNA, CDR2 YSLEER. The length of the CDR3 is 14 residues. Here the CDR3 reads CASSRGLEGQPQHF. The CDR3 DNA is TGCGCCAGCAGCCGAGGACTGGAGGGTCAGCCCCAGCATTTT.

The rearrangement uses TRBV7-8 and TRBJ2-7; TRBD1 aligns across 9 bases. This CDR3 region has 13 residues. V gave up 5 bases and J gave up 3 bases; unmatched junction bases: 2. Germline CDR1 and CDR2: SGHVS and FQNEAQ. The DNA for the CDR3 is TGTGCCAGCAGCCGGGACAGGGTCTACGAGCAGTACTTC. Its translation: CASSRDRVYEQYF.

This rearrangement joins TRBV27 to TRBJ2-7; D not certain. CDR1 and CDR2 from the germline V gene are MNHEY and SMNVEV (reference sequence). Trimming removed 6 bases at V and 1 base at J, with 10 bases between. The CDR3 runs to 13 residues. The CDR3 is CASSRDTSYEQYF. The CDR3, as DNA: TGTGCCAGCAGCCGTGACACTTCCTACGAGCAGTACTTC.